This T cell receptor beta chain was captured by sequencing in a study of technical replicates of blood from several donors. Germline V CDR1 and CDR2: SGDLS, YYNGEE. The germline V and J ends were trimmed by 3 bases and 0 bases, with 12 bases remaining between them. The CDR3 extends over 15 amino acids. Sequencing was performed with immunoSEQ multiplex PCR; in TCRdb, only in-frame clones are kept and a portion is missing. The sample yields about 84,000 clones, 85% to 95% seen once. The TCR comes from a human donor in good health. The specimen sequenced was T cells isolated from PBMCs. The genes are TRBV9 and TRBJ1-1; tentative D call: TRBD1 (6 bases). As DNA, the CDR3 is TGTGCCAGCAGCGCTAGGGGACAATTGAACACTGAAGCTTTCTTT. Encoded protein: CASSARGQLNTEAFF.